This T cell receptor (beta chain) stems from a study of blood T cell repertoires in COVID-19. Study-wide background: There were acute and convalescent COVID-19 samples, and they came from the United States, Italy and Spain. Sources were T cells, B-cell-depleted T cells, or PBMCs; the material itself was cDNA or gDNA.

The authors' processing: Estimated nucleated cell counts came from reference gene primer amplification. Clones were read by immunoSEQ multiplex PCR, and TCRdb kept only the in-frame ones, dropping some. For V, J and clone size, that table is used; D and trimming come from the DNA. The sample has approximately 71,000 clones, over 60% seen once. CDR3 length equals 15 residues. V shed 5 bases and J shed 0 bases, with 9 bases lying between them. Germline CDR1 SGHRS, CDR2 YFSETQ. This clone has only a few counts. The receptor was derived from a human donor in a cohort sampled during active COVID-19. The sequenced sample consisted of peripheral blood. The V and J genes are TRBV5-1 and TRBJ1-6, with D uncertain. CDR3 nucleotides: TGCGCCAGCAGACCGGAGAGCTCCTATAATTCACCCCTCCACTTT. Protein sequence: CASRPESSYNSPLHF.